The 10 T cell receptor beta chains given below trace back to one sample, sequenced in a study of Graves' ophthalmopathy and Graves' hyperthyroidism. Transcripts of RNA were the source for amplifying TCR beta CDR3 regions. An opening RT-PCR round employed HTBI primers and preceded a second-round multiplex PCR. TCRdb recomputed calls from the multiplex PCR reads with MiXCR, one row per CDR3 protein. The table shows 350,000 to 400,000 distinct CDR3 sequences, with approximately 15% occurring only once. Sequences were obtained from peripheral blood. Receptors were obtained from a woman between 18 and 29 years old with stable Graves' hyperthyroidism.

This clonotype was observed many times. In DNA form, the CDR3 reads TGTGCCAGCAGTTTCCCCGACAGTGGAATTGTTGGTGAAGCTTTCTTT. Translated: CASSFPDSGIVGEAFF. J is TRBJ1-1 and V is TRBV28; tentative D call: TRBD1 (5 bases). The germline gives CDR1 MDHEN, CDR2 SYDVKM. The CDR3 consists of 16 residues. V lost 3 bases, J lost 7 bases, and 21 bases lay in between.

The V and J genes are TRBV19 and TRBJ1-2; tentatively, D is TRBD1 (6 bases). Trimming pared 0 bases from V and 4 bases from J, leaving 9 bases between. The CDR3 has 14 amino acids. Germline V gives CDR1 LNHDA, CDR2 SQIVND (reference sequence). As DNA, the CDR3 is TGTGCCAGTAGTATAGATCTGGGGGCCTATGGCTACACCTTC. This gives the protein CASSIDLGAYGYTF.

This clonotype was seen at least ten times. The junction shows a germline mismatch at one end, possibly a read error. This sequence joins TRBV11-2 and TRBJ2-7, with D possibly matching TRBD1 (6 bases). There are 11 residues in the CDR3. The germline CDR1 and CDR2 sequences are SGHAT and FQNNGV. The CDR3, as DNA: TGTGCCAGCAGCTTTTGGCAGGGGATTCACTTC. Encoded protein: CASSFWQGIHF.

This clonotype has ten or more counts. The V call is TRBV19, the J call TRBJ2-7, with D perhaps TRBD1 or TRBD2 (5 bases each). The CDR3 is 15 residues long. The V gene's germline CDR1 is LNHDA and CDR2 SQIVND (reference sequence). Trimming stripped 2 bases from V and 1 base from J, with 12 bases between. CDR3 in DNA: TGTGCCAGTAGTATACGGACCGGGGCTTCCTACGAGCAGTACTTC. It codes for CASSIRTGASYEQYF.

This clonotype appeared many times. The chain combines TRBV6-1 with TRBJ1-1, with D unclear. Germline V gene sequence: CDR1 MNHNS, CDR2 SASEGT. The CDR3 spans 13 residues. The ends were cut back, 7 bases at V and 3 bases at J, with 12 bases in the middle. In DNA, the CDR3 is TGTGCCAGCATCCTACAGCGATACACTGAAGCTTTCTTT. Translation gives CASILQRYTEAFF.

Only a few counts were recorded for this clonotype. The V gene is TRBV19, the J gene TRBJ1-1, with D hard to call. This CDR3 region has 15 residues. CDR1 LNHDA and CDR2 SQIVND come from the germline V gene (reference sequence). The V gene lost 3 bases and the J gene lost 3 bases, with 14 bases spanning the gap. The CDR3 sequence is CASSMVGFRDTEAFF. As DNA, the CDR3 is TGTGCCAGTAGTATGGTCGGGTTCCGGGACACTGAAGCTTTCTTT.

The chain is built from TRBV4-1 and TRBJ1-6; D is undetermined. Germline values: CDR1 MGHRA, CDR2 YSYEKL. V shed 2 bases and J shed 7 bases, with 9 bases lying between them. The CDR3 consists of 14 residues. Here the CDR3 DNA reads TGCGCCAGCAGCCAAAATTGGTGGAATTCACCCCTCCACTTT. Protein: CASSQNWWNSPLHF.

This clonotype was seen at least ten times. The rearrangement uses TRBV28 and TRBJ2-5, with 10 bases fitting TRBD1. Germline CDR1 is MDHEN and CDR2 is SYDVKM. The CDR3 is 17 amino acids. Trimming cost V 3 bases and J 0 bases; bases outside gene matches: 7. The chain's CDR3 is CASSLPLGTGDQETQYF. DNA for the CDR3: TGTGCCAGCAGTTTGCCCCTCGGGACAGGGGACCAAGAGACCCAGTACTTC.

This rearrangement joins TRBV7-8 to TRBJ2-7; 8 bases fit TRBD1. CDR3 length equals 15 residues. V shed 2 bases, J shed 2 bases, and the junction held 5 bases outside the gene matches. The germline V gene encodes CDR1 SGHVS and CDR2 FQNEAQ. CDR3 amino acids: CASSLMGTGTYEQYF. The CDR3 DNA follows: TGTGCCAGCAGCTTAATGGGGACAGGTACCTACGAGCAGTACTTC.

This clonotype was detected many times. This chain links TRBV6-1 with TRBJ2-7; the D call may be TRBD1 or TRBD2 (5 bases each). The CDR3 spans 14 residues. The germline CDR1 and CDR2 sequences are MNHNS and SASEGT. The V and J ends lost 1 base and 6 bases respectively, with 13 bases between them. CDR3 protein: CASSEEGTPLEQYF. In DNA form, the CDR3 reads TGTGCCAGCAGTGAAGAAGGGACCCCCCTCGAGCAGTACTTC.